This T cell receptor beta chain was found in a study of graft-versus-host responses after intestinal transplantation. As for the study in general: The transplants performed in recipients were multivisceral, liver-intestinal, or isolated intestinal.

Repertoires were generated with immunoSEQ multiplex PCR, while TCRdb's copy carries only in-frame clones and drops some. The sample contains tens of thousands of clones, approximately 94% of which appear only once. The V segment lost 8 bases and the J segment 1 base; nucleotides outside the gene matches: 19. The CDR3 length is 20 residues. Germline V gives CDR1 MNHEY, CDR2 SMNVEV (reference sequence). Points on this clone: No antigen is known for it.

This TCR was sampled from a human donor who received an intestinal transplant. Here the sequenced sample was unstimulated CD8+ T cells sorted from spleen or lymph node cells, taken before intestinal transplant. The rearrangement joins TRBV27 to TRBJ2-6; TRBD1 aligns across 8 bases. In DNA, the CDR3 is TGTGCCAGCGAAAAGGGGTGGGTCGGGACAGGAGGTTCTGGGGCCAACGTCCTGACTTTC. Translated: CASEKGWVGTGGSGANVLTF.